The clone carrying this T cell receptor (beta chain) showed up just once. Sequence at one end of the junction differs from germline and may be a read error. This record comes from a study of T cell changes during pregnancy in multiple sclerosis. Clones were read by immunoSEQ multiplex PCR, and TCRdb kept only the in-frame ones, dropping some. The table includes fewer than 55,000 clones, 90% detected once. The CDR3 extends over 13 amino acids. Germline lookup yields CDR1 LNHDA and CDR2 SQIVND (reference sequence). The source of this sequence is a female donor in good health, enrolled as a control in a pregnancy study. The chain couples TRBV19 to TRBJ2-7; 11 bases map to TRBD1. The sample in question was peripheral blood, obtained after pregnancy. The CDR3 DNA follows: TGTGCCAGTACTCTCGGACAGGGGGCCACCTTACTCTTC. Its protein product is CASTLGQGATLLF.